The clone carrying this T cell receptor beta chain was counted once. TCRdb's table, derived via immunoSEQ multiplex PCR, lists solely in-frame clones and lacks some. The data hold roughly 150,000 clones, with around 83% observed a single time. The data were obtained in a study of blood T cell repertoires in COVID-19. This CDR3 has 11 residues. Germline values: CDR1 SNHLY, CDR2 FYNNEI. The genes are TRBV2 and TRBJ2-4; 7 bases match TRBD2. The clonotype originates from a woman aged 70-85 years who had recovered from COVID-19. Sequencing was done on a sample of peripheral blood. CDR3 protein: CAGGEKNIQYF. The CDR3, as DNA: TGTGCTGGGGGGGAAAAAAACATTCAGTACTTC.